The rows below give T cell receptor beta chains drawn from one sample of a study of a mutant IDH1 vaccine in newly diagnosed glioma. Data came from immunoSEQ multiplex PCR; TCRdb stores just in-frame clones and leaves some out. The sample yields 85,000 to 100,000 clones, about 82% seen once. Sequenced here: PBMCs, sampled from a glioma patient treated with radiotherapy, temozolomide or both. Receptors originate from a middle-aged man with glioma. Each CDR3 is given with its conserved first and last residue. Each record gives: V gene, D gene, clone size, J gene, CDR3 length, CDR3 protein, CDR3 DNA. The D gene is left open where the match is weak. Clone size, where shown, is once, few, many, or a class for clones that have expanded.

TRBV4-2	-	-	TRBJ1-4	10	CASGGEKLFF	TGTGCCAGCGGCGGCGAAAAACTGTTTTTT
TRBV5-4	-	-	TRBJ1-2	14	CASSLGQGDYGYTF	TGTGCCAGCAGCTTGGGGCAGGGAGACTATGGCTACACCTTC
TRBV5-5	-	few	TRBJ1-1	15	CASSLVWHLNTEAFF	TGTGCCAGCAGCTTGGTATGGCACTTGAACACTGAAGCTTTCTTT
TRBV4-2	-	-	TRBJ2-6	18	CASSQDEAFGSGANVLTF	TGTGCCAGCAGCCAAGATGAGGCTTTTGGCTCTGGGGCCAACGTCCTGACTTTC
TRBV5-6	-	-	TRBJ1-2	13	CASTPGRLYGYTF	TGTGCCAGCACACCGGGGCGACTCTATGGCTACACCTTC
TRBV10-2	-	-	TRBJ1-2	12	CASNLQGGGYTF	TGCGCCAGCAACCTCCAGGGAGGAGGCTACACCTTC
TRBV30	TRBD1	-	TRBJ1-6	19	CAWSAIRSYSGQGGEPLHF	TGTGCCTGGAGTGCGATACGCTCATACAGCGGACAGGGAGGTGAGCCCCTCCACTTT
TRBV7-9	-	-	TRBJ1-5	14	CASSSSEGLMPQHF	TGTGCCAGCAGCTCGTCGGAGGGCTTGATGCCCCAGCATTTT
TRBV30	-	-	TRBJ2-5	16	CAWSVRRRGRKETQYF	TGTGCCTGGAGTGTACGTCGGAGGGGGCGAAAGGAGACCCAGTACTTC
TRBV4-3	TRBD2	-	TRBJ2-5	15	CASSQGLAGQETQYF	TGCGCCAGCAGCCAAGGACTAGCAGGTCAAGAGACCCAGTACTTC
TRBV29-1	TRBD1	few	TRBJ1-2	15	CSVGSLGRGDEGYTF	TGCAGCGTTGGTTCTTTGGGCAGGGGGGACGAAGGCTACACCTTC
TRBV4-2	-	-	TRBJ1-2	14	CASSQDSGNYGYTF	TGTGCCAGCAGCCAAGATAGCGGGAACTATGGCTACACCTTC
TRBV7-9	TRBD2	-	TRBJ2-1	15	CASSPSSGGYNEQFF	TGTGCCAGCAGCCCCTCTAGCGGGGGCTACAATGAGCAGTTCTTC
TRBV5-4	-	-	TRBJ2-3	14	CASSLAQTTDTQYF	TGTGCCAGCAGCTTGGCTCAGACCACAGATACGCAGTATTTT
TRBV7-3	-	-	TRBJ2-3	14	CASSPQGGTDTQYF	TGTGCCAGCAGCCCACAAGGGGGCACAGATACGCAGTATTTT
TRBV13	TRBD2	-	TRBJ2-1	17	CASSTGSGGRPYNEQFF	TGTGCCAGCAGCACCGGTAGCGGGGGCCGTCCCTACAATGAGCAGTTCTTC
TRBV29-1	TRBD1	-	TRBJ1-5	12	CSVGQGNQPQHF	TGCAGCGTTGGACAGGGTAATCAGCCCCAGCATTTT
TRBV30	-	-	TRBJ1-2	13	CAWRRQSNYGYTF	TGTGCCTGGAGACGACAGTCTAACTATGGCTACACCTTC
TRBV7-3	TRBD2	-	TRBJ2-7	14	CASSLAGVSYEQYF	TGTGCCAGCAGCTTAGCGGGAGTCTCCTACGAGCAGTACTTC
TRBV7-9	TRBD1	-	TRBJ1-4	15	CASSTRTGRVGKLFF	TGTGCCAGCAGCACGCGGACAGGGAGGGTAGGAAAACTGTTTTTT
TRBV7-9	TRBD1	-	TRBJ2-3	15	CASSPGQPSTDTQYF	TGTGCCAGCAGCCCGGGACAGCCCAGCACAGATACGCAGTATTTT
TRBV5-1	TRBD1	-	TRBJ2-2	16	CASSAGDRVSIGELFF	TGCGCCAGCAGCGCAGGAGACAGGGTCTCCATCGGGGAGCTGTTTTTT
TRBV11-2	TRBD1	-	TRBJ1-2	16	CASSLATTGGRNGYTF	TGTGCCAGCAGCTTAGCCACGACAGGGGGTAGGAATGGCTACACCTTC
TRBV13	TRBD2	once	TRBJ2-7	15	CASSVLAGRFGEQYF	TGTGCCAGCAGCGTACTAGCGGGTCGATTCGGCGAGCAGTACTTC
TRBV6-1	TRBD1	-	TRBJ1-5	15	CASRIGGQGNQPQHF	TGTGCCAGCAGGATAGGGGGACAGGGCAATCAGCCCCAGCATTTT
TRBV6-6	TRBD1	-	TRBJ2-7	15	CASSYGGQGAYEQYF	TGTGCCAGCAGTTACGGGGGCCAGGGGGCCTACGAGCAGTACTTC
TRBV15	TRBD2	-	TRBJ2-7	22	CATSRTQTRPWGRREDWYEQYF	TGTGCCACCAGCAGAACTCAAACTCGACCCTGGGGGAGGCGGGAGGATTGGTACGAGCAGTACTTC